The 30 T cell receptor beta chains below come from one sample, sequenced in a study of memory CD4+ T cells and cytomegalovirus serostatus. The data were produced by immunoSEQ multiplex PCR, yet TCRdb's version contains in-frame clones alone and is incomplete. The sample consists of about 52,000 clones, around 80% of them appearing once. The sort gate was single viable CD3+CD4+CD8-CD45RO+ cells for memory CD4+ T cells. Sample: memory CD4+ T cells from blood. The receptor set was obtained from an adult in good health and CMV-seropositive.

The chain couples TRBV5-1 to TRBJ2-1; 10 nucleotides align to TRBD1. Trimming at V came to 2 bases and at J to 7 bases, leaving 6 bases not matched to a gene. Germline CDR1 SGHRS, CDR2 YFSETQ. The CDR3 is 15 amino acids. CDR3 nucleotides: TGCGCCAGCAGCTTCCGGGACAGGGGAGTGAATGAGCAGTTCTTC. Translating gives CASSFRDRGVNEQFF.

The V gene is TRBV6-1, the J gene TRBJ2-7; TRBD1 matches at 11 bases. This CDR3 region has 14 residues. Germline trimming cut 6 bases from V and 6 bases from J; bases unmatched to any gene: 7. Germline CDR1 MNHNS, CDR2 SASEGT. CDR3 sequence: CASRPGQGVVEQYF. The CDR3 DNA reads TGTGCCAGCAGACCGGGACAGGGGGTGGTCGAGCAGTACTTC.

This chain uses TRBV27 with TRBJ1-6; D is ambiguous. Per the germline V gene, CDR1 is MNHEY and CDR2 is SMNVEV (reference sequence). The CDR3 runs 13 residues. The V end lost 0 bases, the J end lost 9 bases, and 6 bases lay between the germline ends. DNA for the CDR3: TGTGCCAGCAGTTTATCAGGAGGTTCACCCCTCCACTTT. It codes for CASSLSGGSPLHF.

This chain joins TRBV4-3 and TRBJ1-2; possible D gene TRBD1, 5 bases. With 0 bases removed from V and 4 bases from J, the gap between germline ends came to 21 bases. In germline, CDR1 is LGHNA, CDR2 YSLEER. The CDR3 length is 18 residues. Here the CDR3 reads CASSQDQLRTGRGYGYTF. As DNA, the CDR3 is TGCGCCAGCAGCCAAGACCAACTCCGGACGGGTAGGGGCTATGGCTACACCTTC.

The chain employs TRBV4-1 and TRBJ2-7, with D unclear. The CDR3 is 16 residues long. Germline values: CDR1 MGHRA, CDR2 YSYEKL. Trimming removed 1 base at V and 0 bases at J, with 13 bases between. CDR3 in amino acids: CASSQGRAHGSYEQYF. CDR3 bases: TGCGCCAGCAGCCAAGGTCGTGCACATGGCTCCTACGAGCAGTACTTC.

The genes are TRBV28 and TRBJ1-3; D is ambiguous. Deletions cut 7 bases from V and 0 bases from J, with 13 bases between. Germline assignment: CDR1 MDHEN and CDR2 SYDVKM. CDR3 length equals 15 residues. For the CDR3, the DNA is TGTGCCAGCACCCCCGGTGACGTCTCTGGAAACACCATATATTTT. It translates to CASTPGDVSGNTIYF.

The chain carries TRBV10-3 and TRBJ1-5; no definite D call. CDR3 length: 12 amino acids. The germline V gene encodes CDR1 ENHRY and CDR2 SYGVKD. The V and J ends lost 6 bases and 4 bases respectively, with 7 bases between them. The CDR3 DNA is TGTGCCATCAGCCCCGTTAATCAGCCCCAGCATTTT. Translation gives CAISPVNQPQHF.

The chain combines TRBV27 with TRBJ1-5, with D unclear. Trimming removed 1 base from V and 1 base from J, with 5 bases in between. Germline V gene lookup returns CDR1 MNHEY and CDR2 SMNVEV (reference sequence). This CDR3 spans 14 amino acids. The CDR3 DNA reads as TGTGCCAGCAGTTTATTGGCGAGCAATCAGCCCCAGCATTTT. This encodes CASSLLASNQPQHF.

Details on this clone: At one boundary the junction diverges from the germline segment, which might be a read error. The chain carries TRBV19 and TRBJ2-5; 12 bases are a match to TRBD2. The CDR3 has 13 amino acids. Germline CDR1 and CDR2: LNHDA and SQIVND (reference sequence). Here the CDR3 DNA reads TGTGCGAGTAGTCAACTAGCGGGAGGAACCCAGTACTTC. Amino acids: CASSQLAGGTQYF.

This clone was observed once. The chain links TRBV4-2 to TRBJ2-3, with 9 positions matching TRBD2. The CDR3 has 16 amino acids. Germline loops: CDR1 LGHNA, CDR2 YNFKEQ. V lost 4 bases, J lost 2 bases, and 7 bases stayed unmatched. The CDR3 DNA is TGTGCCAGCAGCCTGGCGCCTAGCGGGAACACAGATACGCAGTATTTT. Its protein is CASSLAPSGNTDTQYF.

The V and J genes are TRBV4-3 and TRBJ1-4; D is undetermined. The CDR3 sequence is 14 residues long. The germline gives CDR1 LGHNA, CDR2 YSLEER. V was trimmed by 2 bases and J by 4 bases, leaving 8 bases between them. The DNA of the CDR3 is TGCGCCAGCAGCCAAAGGGAGGGTAATGAAAAACTGTTTTTT. Translation: CASSQREGNEKLFF.

The CDR3 reads CASSLSRGGTTYNEQFF. CDR3 nucleotide sequence: TGTGCCAGCAGCTTAAGCCGCGGCGGGACGACCTACAATGAGCAGTTCTTC. The chain uses TRBV7-9 and TRBJ2-1; the D gene is possibly TRBD2 (6 bases). Trimming left V 2 bases short and J 2 bases short, with 16 bases between. Germline lookup yields CDR1 SEHNR and CDR2 FQNEAQ (reference sequence). The CDR3 is 17 residues long.

The V gene is TRBV28, the J gene TRBJ2-6; D unresolved. V lost 2 bases and J lost 2, with 10 bases in between. The germline CDR1 and CDR2 sequences are MDHEN and SYDVKM. The CDR3 is 16 residues long. The CDR3 sequence: CASSLEAETGANVLTF. CDR3 in DNA: TGTGCCAGCAGTTTAGAGGCAGAGACTGGGGCCAACGTCCTGACTTTC.

The gene calls are TRBV19 and TRBJ2-2, with D tentatively TRBD2 (5 bases). Trimming stripped 4 bases from V and 2 bases from J, with 11 bases between. This CDR3 is built from 15 residues. The germline CDR1 and CDR2 sequences are LNHDA and SQIVND (reference sequence). The CDR3 DNA is TGTGCCAGTAGTACGGGGTACGGTAACACCGGGGAGCTGTTTTTT. This encodes CASSTGYGNTGELFF. Together with reference TRBV19 and TRBJ2-2, the CDR3 gives the full variable domain: DGGITQSPKYLFRKEGQNVTLSCEQNLNHDAMYWYRQDPGQGLRLIYYSQIVNDFQKGDIAEGYSVSREKKESFPLTVTSAQKNPTAFYLCASSTGYGNTGELFFGEGSRLTVL.

The chain combines TRBV2 with TRBJ2-3, with D unresolved. CDR1 is SNHLY and CDR2 is FYNNEI in the germline V gene. The V end was cut by 2 bases, the J end by 4 bases, with 16 bases between. This CDR3 is 16 amino acids long. Written as DNA, the CDR3 is TGTGCCAGCAGTGAAAATGGTGGTCTTTTCCCAGATACGCAGTATTTT. Encoded protein: CASSENGGLFPDTQYF.

J is TRBJ2-3 and V is TRBV4-2; unclear D gene. The CDR3 extends over 15 amino acids. Germline CDR1 and CDR2: LGHNA and YNFKEQ. V was cut by 4 bases and J by 2 bases, with 13 bases left in between. The CDR3 sequence is CASSLGGKDTDTQYF. In DNA form, the CDR3 reads TGTGCCAGCAGCCTAGGTGGGAAGGACACAGATACGCAGTATTTT.

The chain recombines TRBV7-3 with TRBJ2-2; no reliable D call. V lost 5 bases to trimming and J lost 5 bases, with 12 bases between them. This CDR3 is built from 14 residues. Looked up from germline, CDR1 is SGHTA and CDR2 is FQGTGA. The CDR3 protein is CASSQAITTGELFF. Written as DNA, the CDR3 is TGTGCCAGCAGCCAGGCGATTACAACCGGGGAGCTGTTTTTT.

The CDR3 loop is CASSSGHNSNQPQHF. DNA for the CDR3: TGTGCCAGCAGTTCCGGACATAATAGCAATCAGCCCCAGCATTTT. V and J are TRBV11-2 and TRBJ1-5, with a weak D call TRBD1 (5 bases). The CDR3 sequence is 15 residues long. V was clipped by 6 bases and J by 0 bases, with 12 bases between them. Germline-derived CDR1 and CDR2 are SGHAT and FQNNGV.

CDR3 nucleotides: TGTGCCAGCAGTGAATACAACAATGAGCAGTTCTTC. Translation: CASSEYNNEQFF. The chain is built from TRBV25-1 and TRBJ2-1; D is undetermined. V was clipped by 0 bases and J by 5 bases, with 2 bases between them. Germline V gene sequence: CDR1 MGHDK, CDR2 SYGVNS. The CDR3 is 12 amino acids.

The chain couples TRBV2 to TRBJ1-2; D is unresolved. V lost 6 bases and J lost 10, with 18 bases in between. CDR1 and CDR2 (germline): SNHLY, FYNNEI. There are 13 residues in the CDR3. As DNA, the CDR3 is TGTGCCAGCAGGGGGTTCGGTCTAGGCTCCTACACCTTC. It yields the protein CASRGFGLGSYTF.

The V and J genes are TRBV7-2 and TRBJ2-7, with no clear D. This CDR3 has 11 amino acids. Per the germline V gene, CDR1 is SGHTA and CDR2 is FQGNSA. V lost 10 bases and J 4 bases, leaving 11 bases between the germline ends. The CDR3 sequence is CATSQLYEQYF. In nucleotides, the CDR3 is TGTGCCACCTCCCAGCTGTACGAGCAGTACTTC.

This clone appeared a single time. J is TRBJ2-3 and V is TRBV4-3; 7 bases match TRBD2. With 0 bases clipped from V and 4 bases from J, the junction kept 7 bases outside the gene matches. The CDR3 runs 16 residues. Germline loops: CDR1 LGHNA, CDR2 YSLEER. CDR3 loop: CASSQDYPGGPDTQYF. In DNA, the CDR3 is TGCGCCAGCAGCCAAGATTATCCGGGAGGTCCAGATACGCAGTATTTT.

This clone was detected once. The gene calls are TRBV23-1 and TRBJ2-7; possibly TRBD1 for D (5 bases). TRBV23-1 is reported as an ORF; its role is uncertain. The germline V and J ends were trimmed by 2 bases and 2 bases, with 16 bases remaining between them. The CDR3 runs to 16 residues. DNA for the CDR3: TGCGCCAGCAGTCAAAAAATCCCTACAGGTACCTACGAGCAGTACTTC. Translated, it gives CASSQKIPTGTYEQYF.

The chain couples TRBV7-9 to TRBJ1-2; 8 bases are shared with TRBD1. V gave up 1 base and J gave up 7 bases; unmatched junction bases: 14. Germline V gene sequence: CDR1 SEHNR, CDR2 FQNEAQ (reference sequence). The length of the CDR3 is 17 residues. CDR3 sequence reads: CASSLDTLDRGGSGYTF. The CDR3 region has the DNA TGTGCCAGCAGCTTAGATACCTTAGACAGGGGAGGATCTGGCTACACCTTC.

The chain links TRBV7-9 to TRBJ1-1; 7 positions agree with TRBD1. This CDR3 is 15 amino acids long. CDR1 is SEHNR and CDR2 is FQNEAQ in the germline V gene (reference sequence). J gave up 3 bases and V 2 bases, and 6 bases lay outside the gene matches. CDR3 protein: CASSLRGLADTEAFF. The CDR3, as DNA: TGTGCCAGCAGCTTAAGGGGGCTCGCGGACACTGAAGCTTTCTTT. The full variable domain, its missing parts supplied by reference TRBV7-9 and TRBJ1-1, is DTGVSQNPRHKITKRGQNVTFRCDPISEHNRLYWYRQTLGQGPEFLTYFQNEAQLEKSRLLSDRFSAERPKGSFSTLEIQRTEQGDSAMYLCASSLRGLADTEAFFGQGTRLTVV.

This clone showed up just once. The chain uses TRBV19 and TRBJ1-2; D is unresolved. The CDR3 loop spans 15 amino acids. The V end was cut by 6 bases, the J end by 0 bases, with 14 bases between. The V gene's germline CDR1 is LNHDA and CDR2 SQIVND (reference sequence). CDR3 residues: CASRRMDGANYGYTF. In DNA form, the CDR3 reads TGTGCCAGTAGAAGAATGGACGGAGCTAACTATGGCTACACCTTC. Filled out from reference TRBV19 and TRBJ1-2, the complete variable domain reads DGGITQSPKYLFRKEGQNVTLSCEQNLNHDAMYWYRQDPGQGLRLIYYSQIVNDFQKGDIAEGYSVSREKKESFPLTVTSAQKNPTAFYLCASRRMDGANYGYTFGSGTRLTVV.

In this sample, this clone turned up once. J is TRBJ2-2 and V is TRBV21-1; the D call TRBD1 from the table was never checked on the DNA. TRBV21-1 is recorded as a pseudogene. The CDR3 runs 15 residues. CDR3 sequence: CASSIWDRCPGELFF. The CDR3 region has the DNA TGTGCCAGCAGCATTTGGGACAGGTGCCCCGGGGAGCTGTTTTTT.

This clone was recorded once. The chain joins TRBV5-1 to TRBJ1-6, with 9 bases lining up with TRBD1. There are 14 residues in the CDR3. Germline lookup yields CDR1 SGHRS and CDR2 YFSETQ. With V trimmed by 2 bases and J by 8 bases, 2 bases remained unmatched. CDR3 region: CASSLQGADSPLHF. The CDR3 bases are TGCGCCAGCAGCTTACAGGGGGCGGATTCACCCCTCCACTTT.

The CDR3 is CASSPQGGGYQETQYF. In DNA, the CDR3 is TGTGCCAGCAGCCCCCAGGGCGGGGGGTACCAAGAGACCCAGTACTTC. The V gene is TRBV7-7, the J gene TRBJ2-5, with 8 bases matching TRBD2. The CDR3 totals 16 residues. With 5 bases clipped from V and 0 bases from J, the junction kept 8 bases outside the gene matches. Germline V gene lookup returns CDR1 SSHAT and CDR2 FNYEAQ (reference sequence).

The chain links TRBV4-3 to TRBJ1-2; the D gene is possibly TRBD1 (5 bases). This CDR3 has 14 residues. Trimming left V 2 bases short and J 4 bases short, with 11 bases between. Per germline, CDR1 LGHNA and CDR2 YSLEER. Written as DNA, the CDR3 is TGCGCCAGCAGCCAACTAGGGGTTTCCTATGGCTACACCTTC. Residues: CASSQLGVSYGYTF.